The 28 T cell receptor beta chains below all came from one sample that was sequenced in a study of T cells in tuberculosis. Method: immunoSEQ multiplex PCR; TCRdb's copy keeps in-frame clones and lacks some. The sample has approximately 58,000 clones; 88% are singletons. After thawing and overnight rest, PBMC were stained with GMM-loaded CD1B tetramer, viability dye and anti-CD3 for sorting. CD1B tetramers were loaded with Rhodococcus equi-derived C32 glucose monomycolate. The sample comprised CD1b-GMM tetramer-negative cells sorted from PBMCs. These receptors came from an adult woman with latent tuberculosis.

This chain connects TRBV11-2 to TRBJ2-7, with a possible D match to TRBD2 (5 bases). CDR1 is SGHAT and CDR2 is FQNNGV in the germline V gene. The CDR3 is 15 residues long. V shed 3 bases and J shed 3 bases, with 15 bases lying between them. CDR3: CASSFGGGVGYEQYF. CDR3 nucleotide sequence: TGTGCCAGCAGCTTCGGAGGCGGCGTAGGCTACGAGCAGTACTTC.

This chain links TRBV6-5 with TRBJ1-4; the D gene is possibly TRBD1 (5 bases). V lost 0 bases and J lost 11, with 16 bases in between. This CDR3 comprises 15 residues. In germline, CDR1 is MNHEY, CDR2 SVGAGI. Here the CDR3 reads CASSYSIGTRGKLFF. In DNA form, the CDR3 reads TGTGCCAGCAGTTACTCGATAGGGACTCGAGGGAAACTGTTTTTT.

The chain uses TRBV4-1 and TRBJ2-7; possible D gene TRBD2, 5 bases. Trimming cost V 5 bases and J 2 bases, with 16 bases left between them. Per germline, CDR1 MGHRA and CDR2 YSYEKL. CDR3 length: 15 residues. This CDR3 reads CASSTEPPTTYEQYF. The CDR3 DNA reads as TGCGCCAGCAGCACCGAACCCCCGACTACCTACGAGCAGTACTTC.

The V gene is TRBV7-2, the J gene TRBJ2-1; D unclear. The germline V and J ends were trimmed by 1 base and 5 bases, with 9 bases remaining between them. CDR3 length equals 14 residues. Germline CDR1 is SGHTA and CDR2 is FQGNSA. In DNA form, the CDR3 reads TGTGCCAGCAGCTTAGTTGTTGCGGACAATGAGCAGTTCTTC. It yields the protein CASSLVVADNEQFF.

The chain recombines TRBV18 with TRBJ1-4; 9 nucleotides align to TRBD1. In germline, CDR1 is KGHSH, CDR2 LQKENI. V shed 3 bases and J 8 bases; nucleotides not matched to a gene: 4. The CDR3 sequence is 14 residues long. The CDR3 DNA follows: TGTGCCAGCTCACCCGGGACAGGGCACGAAAAACTGTTTTTT. Translated: CASSPGTGHEKLFF.

The rearrangement uses TRBV19 and TRBJ1-1, with D unresolved. The CDR3 is 14 amino acids. Germline CDR1 LNHDA, CDR2 SQIVND (reference sequence). V was shortened by 3 bases and J by 0 bases, with 8 bases between the two germline ends. DNA for the CDR3: TGTGCCAGTAGTATGAGGCGATTGAACACTGAAGCTTTCTTT. Protein sequence: CASSMRRLNTEAFF.

In its sample, this clone was seen once. This chain joins TRBV6-5 and TRBJ1-2; D might be TRBD1 (6 bases). Trimming took 8 bases from V and 8 from J, leaving 15 bases between them. Germline V gives CDR1 MNHEY, CDR2 SVGAGI. CDR3 length equals 12 residues. DNA for the CDR3: TGTGCCAGCTCCCAGGGGTCGGGAGGCTACACCTTC. Its translation is CASSQGSGGYTF.

The chain recombines TRBV6-5 with TRBJ2-3, with 7 bases lining up with TRBD1. This CDR3 spans 16 amino acids. Germline V gene sequence: CDR1 MNHEY, CDR2 SVGAGI. After removal of 2 bases from V and 6 bases from J, the junction contained 11 bases not matched to a gene. CDR3 in DNA: TGTGCCAGCAGTTACGTTTTCACAGGGGTATCTGATACGCAGTATTTT. Translating it yields CASSYVFTGVSDTQYF.

The J gene is TRBJ1-2, the V gene TRBV9; possibly TRBD1 for D (6 bases). Trimming took 4 bases from V and 7 from J, leaving 17 bases between them. The V gene's germline CDR1 is SGDLS and CDR2 YYNGEE. The CDR3 has 14 residues. The CDR3 is CASSPNSRGPGYTF. In DNA, the CDR3 is TGTGCCAGCAGCCCAAACTCCAGGGGACCTGGCTACACCTTC.

The chain couples TRBV18 to TRBJ2-2; 7 bases line up with TRBD2. The CDR3 is 15 residues long. With 3 bases clipped from V and 3 bases from J, the junction kept 4 bases outside the gene matches. CDR1 and CDR2 (germline): KGHSH, LQKENI. CDR3 in amino acids: CASSPQREHTGELFF. CDR3 in DNA: TGTGCCAGCTCACCCCAGCGGGAACACACCGGGGAGCTGTTTTTT.

The rearrangement uses TRBV5-5 and TRBJ2-1; D tentatively reads TRBD1 or TRBD2 (6 bases each). Trimming cost V 4 bases and J 6 bases, with 17 bases left between them. The CDR3 has 15 residues. Per germline, CDR1 SGHKS and CDR2 YYEKEE (reference sequence). CDR3 amino acids: CASSVGLSGVNEQFF. The CDR3 coding sequence is TGTGCCAGCAGCGTGGGACTCTCAGGGGTCAATGAGCAGTTCTTC.

The chain employs TRBV4-3 and TRBJ1-2; 7 bases agree with TRBD1. With 0 bases clipped from V and 2 bases from J, the junction kept 9 bases outside the gene matches. This CDR3 is built from 17 residues. CDR1 LGHNA and CDR2 YSLEER come from the germline V gene. Written as DNA, the CDR3 is TGCGCCAGCAGCCAAGATGCAGGGGGGTCCAGGAACTATGGCTACACCTTC. Its translation: CASSQDAGGSRNYGYTF.

V gene TRBV28 combines with J gene TRBJ2-2; 9 nucleotides align to TRBD1. Germline V gives CDR1 MDHEN, CDR2 SYDVKM. Trimming took 6 bases from V and 7 from J; bases not matched to a gene: 12. The CDR3 totals 16 residues. DNA for the CDR3: TGTGCCAGCAGGACCCCGGGACAGGGAATTAGCGGGGAGCTGTTTTTT. Translating gives CASRTPGQGISGELFF.

The gene calls are TRBV7-9 and TRBJ2-7, with unresolved D. Germline lookup yields CDR1 SEHNR and CDR2 FQNEAQ (reference sequence). V was shortened by 2 bases and J by 4 bases, with 6 bases between the two germline ends. The CDR3 contains 12 residues. Written as DNA, the CDR3 is TGTGCCAGCAGCTTAACAGTATACGAGCAGTACTTC. This translates into CASSLTVYEQYF.

The CDR3 sequence: CASSLTLNTEAFF. CDR3 nucleotide sequence: TGTGCCAGCAGCTTGACATTGAACACTGAAGCTTTCTTT. The J gene is TRBJ1-1, the V gene TRBV7-6, with D unclear. The CDR3 loop spans 13 amino acids. V shed 3 bases and J shed 0 bases, with 5 bases lying between them. Germline V lookup: CDR1 SGHVS, CDR2 FNYEAQ.

The rearrangement links TRBV18 to TRBJ2-5; D perhaps matches TRBD1 (5 bases). From germline, CDR1 is KGHSH and CDR2 LQKENI. Trimming took off 2 bases at V and 2 bases at J, with 12 bases between the two ends. There are 15 residues in the CDR3. This CDR3 is CASSPGLGPQETQYF. The CDR3 region has the DNA TGTGCCAGCTCACCAGGGCTGGGGCCTCAAGAGACCCAGTACTTC.

V and J are TRBV12-5 and TRBJ2-5, with D perhaps TRBD1 (7 bases). Germline values: CDR1 LGHNT, CDR2 FRNRAP. The ends were cut back, 8 bases at V and 2 bases at J, with 12 bases in the middle. There are 13 residues in the CDR3. CDR3 residues: CASNSGGQETQYF. CDR3 in DNA: TGTGCTAGTAATTCAGGGGGGCAAGAGACCCAGTACTTC.

The chain employs TRBV7-9 and TRBJ2-3, with 7 bases that match TRBD2. The V segment lost 0 bases and the J segment 4 bases; nucleotides outside the gene matches: 4. The CDR3 is 15 residues long. The germline CDR1 and CDR2 sequences are SEHNR and FQNEAQ (reference sequence). CDR3 bases: TGTGCCAGCAGCTTAGCGGGAGGGAGCGCAGATACGCAGTATTTT. Translated: CASSLAGGSADTQYF. Filled out from reference TRBV7-9 and TRBJ2-3, the complete variable domain reads DTGVSQNPRHKITKRGQNVTFRCDPISEHNRLYWYRQTLGQGPEFLTYFQNEAQLEKSRLLSDRFSAERPKGSFSTLEIQRTEQGDSAMYLCASSLAGGSADTQYFGPGTRLTVL.

V and J are TRBV4-1 and TRBJ2-7, with TRBD2 matching 10 bases. V trimming: 0 bases; J trimming: 3 bases; junction bases outside the gene matches: 8. The CDR3 is made up of 17 amino acids. CDR1 MGHRA and CDR2 YSYEKL come from the germline V gene. In DNA, the CDR3 is TGCGCCAGCAGCCAAGATCTGCCTAGCGGGAGTCTCTACGAGCAGTACTTC. This encodes CASSQDLPSGSLYEQYF.

With regard to this clone: Other nucleotide sequences from this sample produce the same CDR3. The V call is TRBV9, the J call TRBJ2-1; TRBD2 matches 9 bases. Germline assignment: CDR1 SGDLS and CDR2 YYNGEE. V was clipped by 0 bases and J by 4 bases; unmatched bases: 2. The CDR3 covers 15 residues. CDR3 coding DNA: TGTGCCAGCAGCGTAGGTCTAGCGGGGTACAATGAGCAGTTCTTC. The encoded protein is CASSVGLAGYNEQFF. Full variable domain (outside the CDR3, taken from reference TRBV9 and TRBJ2-1): DSGVTQTPKHLITATGQRVTLRCSPRSGDLSVYWYQQSLDQGLQFLIQYYNGEERAKGNILERFSAQQFPDLHSELNLSSLELGDSALYFCASSVGLAGYNEQFFGPGTRLTVL.

The chain joins TRBV9 to TRBJ2-1; TRBD2 might be the D (5 bases). Germline values: CDR1 SGDLS, CDR2 YYNGEE. The CDR3 spans 13 residues. V was clipped by 4 bases and J by 2 bases, with 7 bases between them. The CDR3 spells CASSPGTYNEQFF. The CDR3 nucleotides read TGTGCCAGCAGCCCCGGGACCTACAATGAGCAGTTCTTC.

V is TRBV6-5 and J is TRBJ2-1; D is unclear. This CDR3 contains 14 residues. The germline CDR1 and CDR2 sequences are MNHEY and SVGAGI. V was clipped by 2 bases and J by 5 bases, with 10 bases between them. The CDR3 coding sequence is TGTGCCAGCAGTTACGGCTCCGACAACAATGAGCAGTTCTTC. As protein: CASSYGSDNNEQFF.

V and J are TRBV6-1 and TRBJ1-5, with TRBD1 identical over 8 bases. Losses at the gene ends were 4 bases for V and 1 base for J; bases not matched to a gene: 9. The germline CDR1 and CDR2 sequences are MNHNS and SASEGT. CDR3 length: 17 amino acids. The CDR3 region is CASSARFRDRSNQPQHF. The DNA for the CDR3 is TGTGCCAGCAGTGCGCGTTTCCGGGACAGGAGCAATCAGCCCCAGCATTTT.

The V call is TRBV19, the J call TRBJ2-6; possible D gene TRBD2, 6 bases. V lost 7 bases, J lost 0 bases, and 10 bases lay in between. Germline CDR1 is LNHDA and CDR2 is SQIVND (reference sequence). The CDR3 has 15 amino acids. CDR3 residues: CASTGDGSGANVLTF. CDR3 in DNA: TGTGCCAGTACGGGGGATGGCTCTGGGGCCAACGTCCTGACTTTC.

This sequence joins TRBV28 and TRBJ2-7, with D possibly being TRBD2 (6 bases). The V and J ends lost 5 bases and 2 bases respectively, with 19 bases between them. Germline loops: CDR1 MDHEN, CDR2 SYDVKM. The CDR3 loop spans 16 amino acids. The CDR3 nucleotides read TGTGCCAGCAGTGGGATCGGGACTTCCAGTCCCTACGAGCAGTACTTC. This codes for CASSGIGTSSPYEQYF.

V gene TRBV6-5 combines with J gene TRBJ2-7, with D possibly TRBD2 on 6 matching bases. The CDR3 extends over 15 amino acids. Germline CDR1 reads MNHEY; CDR2 reads SVGAGI. The V gene lost 2 bases and the J gene lost 2 bases, with 13 bases spanning the gap. CDR3 in amino acids: CASSYGMDYPYEQYF. The CDR3, as DNA: TGTGCCAGCAGTTACGGAATGGACTACCCCTACGAGCAGTACTTC.

CDR3 residues: CSAGGPGETFF. CDR3 sequence (DNA): TGCAGTGCCGGGGGGCCGGGGGAGACTTTCTTT. This chain links TRBV20-1 with TRBJ1-1, with TRBD1 as a possible D gene (6 bases). CDR1 and CDR2 from the germline V gene are DFQATT and SNEGSKA (reference sequence). The CDR3 runs 11 residues. V was trimmed by 6 bases and J by 12 bases, leaving 17 bases between them.

This chain joins TRBV27 and TRBJ1-1; TRBD1 aligns across 7 bases. V trimming: 6 bases; J trimming: 6 bases; junction bases outside the gene matches: 10. Germline V gene data show CDR1 as MNHEY and CDR2 as SMNVEV (reference sequence). This CDR3 spans 14 amino acids. The CDR3 DNA sequence: TGTGCCAGCAGCCTGACAGGGACGGCCCCTGAAGCTTTCTTT. Protein product: CASSLTGTAPEAFF.